These 6 T cell receptor beta chains originate from one sample sequenced in a study of blood T cell repertoires in COVID-19. The assay was immunoSEQ multiplex PCR, and TCRdb's table has in-frame clones only and misses some. This table has around 250,000 clones, 86% appearing once. Sequencing input: peripheral blood. The receptors here all came from a woman between 55 and 75 years old who had recovered from COVID-19.

The CDR3 sequence is CASSPVRGGGNTIYF. The CDR3 DNA reads TGTGCCAGCAGCCCCGTCCGGGGAGGTGGAAACACCATATATTTT. The chain links TRBV14 to TRBJ1-3; D not certain. Trimming took 4 bases from V and 3 from J, leaving 13 bases between them. This CDR3 has 15 amino acids. Germline CDR1 and CDR2: SGHDN and FVKESK.

CDR3 residues: CASSIGQGRNYGYTF. The CDR3 DNA sequence: TGTGCCAGCAGCATCGGACAGGGTCGAAACTATGGCTACACCTTC. The rearrangement joins TRBV5-5 to TRBJ1-2; 8 bases agree with TRBD1. CDR1 is SGHKS, CDR2 YYEKEE, per germline (reference sequence). V shed 4 bases, J shed 2 bases, and the junction held 7 bases outside the gene matches. The CDR3 has 15 residues. Supplemented by reference TRBV5-5 and TRBJ1-2, the full variable domain reads DAGVTQSPTHLIKTRGQQVTLRCSPISGHKSVSWYQQVLGQGPQFIFQYYEKEERGRGNFPDRFSARQFPNYSSELNVNALLLGDSALYLCASSIGQGRNYGYTFGSGTRLTVV.

This clone was detected a few times. The chain recombines TRBV7-2 with TRBJ2-2, with 10 bases lining up with TRBD2. V shed 2 bases, J shed 6 bases, and the junction held 3 bases outside the gene matches. This CDR3 spans 15 amino acids. The germline gives CDR1 SGHTA, CDR2 FQGNSA. The CDR3 reads CASSLKAGGPGELFF. CDR3 sequence (DNA): TGTGCCAGCAGCTTAAAAGCGGGGGGGCCCGGGGAGCTGTTTTTT.

The chain uses TRBV19 and TRBJ1-6; 12 positions agree with TRBD1. V shed 4 bases, J shed 9 bases, and the junction held 4 bases outside the gene matches. In germline, CDR1 is LNHDA, CDR2 SQIVND (reference sequence). The CDR3 is 15 amino acids. The CDR3 DNA is TGTGCCAGTAGTACCGGGACAGGGGGCTCTTCACCCCTCCACTTT. Amino acids: CASSTGTGGSSPLHF.

The gene calls are TRBV5-8 and TRBJ2-5, with D possibly TRBD2 on 5 matching bases. The ends were cut back, 0 bases at V and 5 bases at J, with 14 bases in the middle. The germline V gene has CDR1 SGHTS and CDR2 YDEGEE. The CDR3 extends over 15 amino acids. CDR3 sequence (DNA): TGTGCCAGCAGCTTGGCTCGGGGTATCCGGGAGACCCAGTACTTC. It specifies CASSLARGIRETQYF.

This chain uses TRBV4-3 with TRBJ1-2, with a weak D call TRBD1 (5 bases). The V gene lost 0 bases and the J gene lost 7 bases, with 12 bases spanning the gap. Germline V gene lookup returns CDR1 LGHNA and CDR2 YSLEER. This CDR3 comprises 14 residues. Here the CDR3 reads CASSQDQGVGGYTF. CDR3 bases: TGCGCCAGCAGCCAAGATCAGGGTGTGGGTGGCTACACCTTC.